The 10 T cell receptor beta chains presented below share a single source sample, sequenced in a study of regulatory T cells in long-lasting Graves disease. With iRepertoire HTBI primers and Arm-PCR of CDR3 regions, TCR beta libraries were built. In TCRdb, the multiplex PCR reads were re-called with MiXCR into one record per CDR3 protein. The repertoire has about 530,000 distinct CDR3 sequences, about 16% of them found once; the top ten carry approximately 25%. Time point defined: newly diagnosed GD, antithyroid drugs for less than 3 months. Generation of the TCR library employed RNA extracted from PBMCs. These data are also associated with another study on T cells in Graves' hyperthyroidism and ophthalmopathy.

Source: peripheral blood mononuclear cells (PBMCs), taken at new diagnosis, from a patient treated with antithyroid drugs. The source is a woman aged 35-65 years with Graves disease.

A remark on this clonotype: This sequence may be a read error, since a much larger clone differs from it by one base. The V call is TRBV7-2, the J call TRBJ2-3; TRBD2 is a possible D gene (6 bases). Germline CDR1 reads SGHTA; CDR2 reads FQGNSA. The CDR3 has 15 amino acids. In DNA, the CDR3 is TGTGCCAGCAGCTTAGCGGGGGGAGGCACAGATGCGCAGTATTTT. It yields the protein CASSLAGGGTDAQYF.

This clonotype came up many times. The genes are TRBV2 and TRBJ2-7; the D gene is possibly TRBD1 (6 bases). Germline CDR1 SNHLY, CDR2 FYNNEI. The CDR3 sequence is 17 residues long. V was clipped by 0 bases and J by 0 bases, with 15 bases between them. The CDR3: CASSEAPGVPSSYEQYF. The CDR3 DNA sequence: TGTGCCAGCAGTGAAGCGCCAGGGGTTCCGTCCTCCTACGAGCAGTACTTC.

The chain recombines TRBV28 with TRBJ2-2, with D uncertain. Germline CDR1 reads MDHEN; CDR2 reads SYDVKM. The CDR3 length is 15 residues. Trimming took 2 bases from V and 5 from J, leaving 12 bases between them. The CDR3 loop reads CASSLRTVGTGELFF. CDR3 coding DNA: TGTGCCAGCAGTTTAAGAACCGTGGGTACCGGGGAGCTGTTTTTT.

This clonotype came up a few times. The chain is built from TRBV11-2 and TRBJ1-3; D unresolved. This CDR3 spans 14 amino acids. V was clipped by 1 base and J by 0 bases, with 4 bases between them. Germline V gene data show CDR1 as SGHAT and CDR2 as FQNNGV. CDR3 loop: CASSLGNSGNTIYF. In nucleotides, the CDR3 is TGTGCCAGCAGCTTAGGGAACTCTGGAAACACCATATATTTT.

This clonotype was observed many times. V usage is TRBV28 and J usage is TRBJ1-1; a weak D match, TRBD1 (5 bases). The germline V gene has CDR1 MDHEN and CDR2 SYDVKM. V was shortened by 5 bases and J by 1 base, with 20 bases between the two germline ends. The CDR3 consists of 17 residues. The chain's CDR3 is CASSPRTLKTKNTEAFF. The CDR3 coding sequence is TGTGCCAGCAGTCCTAGGACACTTAAAACTAAGAACACTGAAGCTTTCTTT.

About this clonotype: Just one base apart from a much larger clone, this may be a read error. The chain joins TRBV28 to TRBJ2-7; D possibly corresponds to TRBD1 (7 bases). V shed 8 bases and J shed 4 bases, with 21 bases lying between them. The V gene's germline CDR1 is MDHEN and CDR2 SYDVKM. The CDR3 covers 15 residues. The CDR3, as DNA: TGTGCCAGCTCACCAGGGGGGAGGACCGATTACGAGCAGTACTTC. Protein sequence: CASSPGGRTDYEQYF.

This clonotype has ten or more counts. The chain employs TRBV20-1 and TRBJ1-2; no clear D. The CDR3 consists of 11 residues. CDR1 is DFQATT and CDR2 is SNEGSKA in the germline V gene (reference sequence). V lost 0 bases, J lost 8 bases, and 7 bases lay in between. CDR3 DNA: TGCAGTGCTAGAGATAGCTCAGGCTACACCTTC. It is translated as CSARDSSGYTF.

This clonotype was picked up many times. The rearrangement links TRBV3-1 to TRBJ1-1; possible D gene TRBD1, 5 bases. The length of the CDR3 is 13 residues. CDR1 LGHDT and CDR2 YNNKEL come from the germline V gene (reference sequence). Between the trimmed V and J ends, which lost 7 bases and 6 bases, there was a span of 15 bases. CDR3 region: CASKDSLLSEAFF. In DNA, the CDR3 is TGTGCCAGCAAAGACAGCCTGCTCTCTGAAGCTTTCTTT.

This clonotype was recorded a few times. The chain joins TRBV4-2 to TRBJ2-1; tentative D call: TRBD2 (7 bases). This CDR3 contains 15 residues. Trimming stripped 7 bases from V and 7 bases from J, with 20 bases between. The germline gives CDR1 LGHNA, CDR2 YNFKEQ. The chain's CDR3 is CASTRMEGGLNEQFF. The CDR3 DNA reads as TGTGCCAGCACTAGAATGGAGGGGGGGCTTAATGAGCAGTTCTTC.

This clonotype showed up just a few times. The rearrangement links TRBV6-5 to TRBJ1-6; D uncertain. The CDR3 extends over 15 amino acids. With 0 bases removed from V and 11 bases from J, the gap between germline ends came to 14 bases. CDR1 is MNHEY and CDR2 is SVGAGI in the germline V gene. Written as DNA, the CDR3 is TGTGCCAGCAGTTACTCGATATCGGCGCCTCCACCCCTCCACTTT. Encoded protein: CASSYSISAPPPLHF.